This TCR beta chain was identified during a study of blood T cell repertoires in COVID-19. Across the study: Acute and convalescent COVID-19 specimens originated in the United States, Italy and Spain. Nucleic acid was either cDNA or gDNA, and it came from T cells, B-cell-depleted T cells, or PBMCs.

A few counts support this clone. The V gene lost 0 bases and the J gene lost 4 bases, with 9 bases spanning the gap. The CDR3 extends over 13 amino acids. Germline V lookup: CDR1 GTSNPN, CDR2 SVGIG (reference sequence). In the authors' methods: How many nucleated cells were present was estimated from reference gene primer amplification. Generated by immunoSEQ multiplex PCR, the TCRdb table keeps only in-frame clones and is missing some. V, J and clone size reflect that table, while D and trimming were determined from the DNA. The sample has 85,000 or so clones; 81% are singletons. The rearrangement links TRBV30 to TRBJ1-2; unclear D gene. The sample was peripheral blood. This clonotype was obtained from a man at least 80 years old with acute or convalescent COVID-19. The CDR3 is CAWSVQSFYGYTF. As DNA, the CDR3 is TGTGCCTGGAGTGTACAGAGTTTCTATGGCTACACCTTC. Complete variable domain (other parts from reference TRBV30 and TRBJ1-2): SQTIHQWPATLVQPVGSPLSLECTVEGTSNPNLYWYRQAAGRGLQLLFYSVGIGQISSEVPQNLSASRPQDRQFILSSKKLLLSDSGFYLCAWSVQSFYGYTFGSGTRLTVV.